The rows below give T cell receptor beta chains drawn from one sample of a study of early T cells in non-severe SARS-CoV-2 infection. TCRdb used MiXCR to reprocess the 5' RACE reads, holding one entry per CDR3 protein. The top ten hold 10% to 13% of the sample, which has 50,000 to 60,000 distinct CDR3 sequences, around a tenth seen once. Sequenced material: whole blood. These receptor sequences come from an adult who was a healthcare worker with PCR-confirmed SARS-CoV-2 infection or an uninfected control (not recorded which). Each CDR3 is given with its conserved first and last residue. D genes are given only for firm matches. Part of the rows lack a size; the others show once, few, many or a class for expanded clones.

j_call clone_size d_call v_call cdr3_aa cdr3_nt
TRBJ2-1 NA TRBD2 TRBV11-2 CASSLRGLAGGGKDNEQFF TGTGCCAGCAGCTTACGAGGGCTAGCGGGAGGAGGAAAGGACAATGAGCAGTTCTTC
TRBJ2-1 many NA TRBV11-2 CASSLDRGQPEQFF TGTGCCAGCAGCTTAGATCGGGGCCAGCCTGAGCAGTTCTTC
TRBJ1-1 NA TRBD1 TRBV10-3 CAIRRDSTNTEAFF TGTGCCATCAGGAGGGACAGTACAAACACTGAAGCTTTCTTT
TRBJ1-2 NA NA TRBV10-3 CAVHNGNYGYTF TGTGCCGTACACAATGGGAACTATGGCTACACCTTC
TRBJ2-2 NA NA TRBV5-1 CASSSRETGELFF TGCGCCAGCAGCTCCAGGGAAACCGGGGAGCTGTTTTTT
TRBJ2-5 few TRBD2 TRBV20-1 CSAQRTSGGAETQYF TGCAGTGCTCAAAGGACTAGCGGGGGGGCAGAGACCCAGTACTTC
TRBJ1-1 few TRBD1 TRBV29-1 CSVERDRVTEAFF TGCAGCGTTGAACGGGACAGGGTCACTGAAGCTTTCTTT
TRBJ2-1 few TRBD2 TRBV20-1 CSARDWGLAGGNEQFF TGCAGTGCTAGAGATTGGGGACTAGCGGGGGGTAACGAGCAGTTCTTC
TRBJ2-1 few NA TRBV29-1 CSVQVVNNEQFF TGCAGCGTCCAGGTGGTAAACAATGAGCAGTTCTTC
TRBJ1-6 many TRBD1 TRBV18 CASSPLVPGQGSPLHF TGTGCCAGCTCACCACTCGTGCCGGGACAGGGGTCACCCCTCCACTTT
TRBJ2-5 NA TRBD2 TRBV11-2 CASSPMTSGMAETQYF TGTGCCAGCAGCCCCATGACTAGCGGGATGGCGGAGACCCAGTACTTC
TRBJ2-2 few NA TRBV7-2 CASSLGAGSGNTGELFF TGTGCCAGCAGCTTAGGGGCCGGGAGTGGGAACACCGGGGAGCTGTTTTTT
TRBJ2-1 many TRBD2 TRBV24-1 CATSEGTSRRNEQFF TGTGCCACCAGTGAAGGGACTAGCAGACGCAATGAGCAGTTCTTC
TRBJ1-6 many NA TRBV3-1 CASSSRQGSPLHF TGTGCCAGCAGCTCGCGGCAGGGATCACCCCTCCACTTT
TRBJ1-5 medium-sized TRBD1 TRBV28 CASSGTGGQPQHF TGTGCCAGCAGTGGGACAGGGGGGCAGCCCCAGCATTTT
TRBJ1-1 few NA TRBV3-1 CASTGASGNTEAFF TGTGCCAGCACCGGGGCGTCAGGGAACACTGAAGCTTTCTTT
TRBJ2-7 few TRBD2 TRBV11-2 CASSVTSGVYYEQYF TGTGCCAGCAGCGTCACTAGCGGGGTATACTACGAGCAGTACTTC
TRBJ1-6 NA NA TRBV28 CASSYRESNSPLHF TGTGCCAGCAGTTACAGGGAGTCGAATTCACCCCTCCACTTT
TRBJ2-4 NA TRBD1 TRBV12-3/TRBV12-4 CASSNQGDTKNIQYF TGTGCCAGCAGTAATCAGGGGGACACCAAAAACATTCAGTACTTC
TRBJ2-3 many TRBD2 TRBV10-2 CASSGYTGTRVSQDTQYF TGCGCCAGCAGTGGATATACCGGGACTAGGGTCTCCCAAGATACGCAGTATTTT
TRBJ2-3 NA NA TRBV9 CASSGQGFADTQYF TGTGCCAGCAGCGGTCAGGGGTTCGCAGATACGCAGTATTTT
TRBJ2-7 many TRBD2 TRBV5-1 CASSLAPGGDEQYF TGCGCCAGCAGCTTGGCTCCGGGAGGGGACGAGCAGTACTTC
TRBJ2-2 many NA TRBV20-1 CSARSYGELFF TGCAGTGCTAGGAGCTACGGGGAGCTGTTTTTT
TRBJ1-3 many TRBD1 TRBV7-9 CASSLGQGVPGNTIYF TGTGCCAGCAGCTTGGGACAGGGGGTCCCTGGAAACACCATATATTTT
TRBJ1-5 few TRBD1 TRBV19 CASRREGTANQPQHF TGTGCCAGTAGGCGGGAGGGGACAGCAAATCAGCCCCAGCATTTT
TRBJ2-3 many NA TRBV7-2 CASSSPFGDRAADTQYF TGTGCCAGCAGCTCCCCCTTTGGGGATAGGGCTGCAGATACGCAGTATTTT
TRBJ1-5 many TRBD1 TRBV24-1 CATSDAGTGTNQPQHF TGTGCCACCAGTGATGCCGGGACAGGGACGAATCAGCCCCAGCATTTT
TRBJ2-7 NA TRBD2 TRBV20-1 CSAHRGSGRGDEQYF TGCAGTGCCCACCGTGGGAGCGGGAGGGGCGACGAGCAGTACTTC